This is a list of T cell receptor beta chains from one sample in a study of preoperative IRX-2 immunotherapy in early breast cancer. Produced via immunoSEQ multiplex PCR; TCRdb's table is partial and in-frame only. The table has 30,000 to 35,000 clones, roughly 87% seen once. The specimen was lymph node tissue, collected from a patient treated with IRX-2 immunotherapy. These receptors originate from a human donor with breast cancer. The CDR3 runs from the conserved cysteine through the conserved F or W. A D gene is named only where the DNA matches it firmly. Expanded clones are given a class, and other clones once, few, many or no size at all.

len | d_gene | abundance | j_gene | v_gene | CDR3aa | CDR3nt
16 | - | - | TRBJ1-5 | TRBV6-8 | CASRGFRGVSNQPQHF | TGTGCCAGCAGGGGGTTTAGGGGCGTTAGCAATCAGCCCCAGCATTTT
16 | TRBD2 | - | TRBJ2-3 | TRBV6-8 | CASSSGLAGAPDTQYF | TGTGCCAGCAGCTCCGGCCTAGCGGGGGCTCCAGATACGCAGTATTTT
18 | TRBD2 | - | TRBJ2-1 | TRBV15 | CATSRGGTSGSSYNEQFF | TGTGCCACCAGCAGAGGGGGGACTAGCGGGAGCTCCTACAATGAGCAGTTCTTC
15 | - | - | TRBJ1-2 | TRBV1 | CASSSTDRADYGYTF | TGCGCCAGCAGCTCAACCGACAGGGCCGACTATGGCTACACCTTC
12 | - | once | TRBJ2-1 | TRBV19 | CASRAEYNEQFF | TGTGCCAGTAGGGCGGAATACAATGAGCAGTTCTTC
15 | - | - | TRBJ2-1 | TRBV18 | CASSPPVTGGNEQFF | TGTGCCAGCTCACCACCGGTAACTGGCGGCAATGAGCAGTTCTTC
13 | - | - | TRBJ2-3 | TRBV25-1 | CASRGTSTDTQYF | TGTGCCAGCAGGGGAACTAGCACAGATACGCAGTATTTT
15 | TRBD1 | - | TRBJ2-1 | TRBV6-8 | CASRKGDRANNEQFF | TGTGCCAGCAGAAAGGGGGACAGGGCCAACAATGAGCAGTTCTTC
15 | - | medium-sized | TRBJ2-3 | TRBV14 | CASSQAGTWTDTQYF | TGTGCCAGCAGCCAAGCAGGGACGTGGACAGATACGCAGTATTTT
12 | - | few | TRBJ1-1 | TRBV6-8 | CASSDRHGSAFF | TGTGCCAGCAGTGACAGACACGGATCAGCTTTCTTT
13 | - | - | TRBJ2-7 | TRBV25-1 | CTSTIGGSGEQYF | TGTACCAGCACCATTGGGGGCTCGGGCGAGCAGTACTTC
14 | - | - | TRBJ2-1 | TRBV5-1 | CASRVQGTYNEQFF | TGCGCCAGCAGGGTCCAGGGGACCTACAATGAGCAGTTCTTC
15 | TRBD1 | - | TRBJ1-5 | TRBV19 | CASSSPGTGDQPQHF | TGTGCCAGTAGCTCCCCCGGGACAGGGGATCAGCCCCAGCATTTT
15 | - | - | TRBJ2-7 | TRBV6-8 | CASSPLGAQSYEQYF | TGTGCCAGCAGCCCCTTGGGGGCCCAATCCTACGAGCAGTACTTC
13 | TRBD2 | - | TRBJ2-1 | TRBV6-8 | CASRASGENEQFF | TGTGCCAGCAGGGCTAGCGGGGAGAATGAGCAGTTCTTC
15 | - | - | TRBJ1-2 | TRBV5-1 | CASSQGRGDIYGYTF | TGCGCCAGCAGCCAAGGTCGAGGGGATATATATGGCTACACCTTC
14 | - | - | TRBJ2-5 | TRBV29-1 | CSVVLTKQLETQYF | TGCAGCGTTGTACTAACAAAGCAGTTGGAGACCCAGTACTTC
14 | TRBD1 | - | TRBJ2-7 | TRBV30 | CAWGTGGDYYEQYF | TGTGCCTGGGGAACAGGGGGCGACTATTACGAGCAGTACTTC
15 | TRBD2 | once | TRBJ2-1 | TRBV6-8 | CASSQTSGMVNEQFF | TGTGCCAGCAGCCAAACTAGCGGGATGGTCAATGAGCAGTTCTTC
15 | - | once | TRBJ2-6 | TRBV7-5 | CASSRVVGGANVLTF | TGTGCCAGCAGCCGGGTGGTAGGTGGGGCCAACGTCCTGACTTTC
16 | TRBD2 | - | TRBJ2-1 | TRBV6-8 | CASSRLAGVTYNEQFF | TGTGCCAGCAGCCGACTAGCGGGGGTTACCTACAATGAGCAGTTCTTC
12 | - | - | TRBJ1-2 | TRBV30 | CAWSARGYGYTF | TGTGCCTGGAGTGCCAGGGGATACGGCTACACCTTC
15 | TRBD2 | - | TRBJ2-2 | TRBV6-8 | CASSETSGHTGELFF | TGTGCCAGCTCTGAGACTAGCGGCCACACCGGGGAGCTGTTTTTT
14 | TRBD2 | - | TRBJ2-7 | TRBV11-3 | CASSSGLAVHEQYF | TGTGCCAGCAGCTCGGGACTAGCGGTCCACGAGCAGTACTTC
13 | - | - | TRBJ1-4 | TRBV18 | CASSPGQPTKLFF | TGTGCCAGCTCACCCGGACAGCCCACAAAACTGTTTTTT
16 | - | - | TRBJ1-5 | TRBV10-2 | CASIGVEASEGQPQHF | TGCGCCAGCATAGGAGTAGAGGCCTCGGAGGGTCAGCCCCAGCATTTT
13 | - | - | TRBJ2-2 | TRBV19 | CASSMVSPGELFF | TGTGCCAGTAGTATGGTATCGCCCGGGGAGCTGTTTTTT
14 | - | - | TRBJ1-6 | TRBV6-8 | CASCEGSYNSPLHF | TGTGCCAGTTGTGAGGGCTCCTATAATTCACCCCTCCACTTT
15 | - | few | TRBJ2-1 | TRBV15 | CATSRDGQVGNEQFF | TGTGCCACCAGCAGAGATGGGCAGGTGGGCAATGAGCAGTTCTTC
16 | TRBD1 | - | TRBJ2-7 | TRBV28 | CASSPYRGLSSYEQYF | TGTGCCAGCAGTCCATACAGGGGGCTGAGCTCCTACGAGCAGTACTTC
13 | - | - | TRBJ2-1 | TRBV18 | CASSRGDRFTQFF | TGTGCCAGCTCACGGGGGGACAGATTTACACAGTTCTTC
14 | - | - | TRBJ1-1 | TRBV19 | CASSPWTANTEAFF | TGTGCCAGTAGTCCCTGGACAGCGAACACTGAAGCTTTCTTT
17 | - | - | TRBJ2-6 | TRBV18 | CASSPPSMSSGANVLTF | TGTGCCAGCTCACCACCCTCAATGAGCTCTGGGGCCAACGTCCTGACTTTC
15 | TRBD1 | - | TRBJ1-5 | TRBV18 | CASTQTGQGAQPQHF | TGTGCCAGCACCCAGACGGGACAGGGGGCTCAGCCCCAGCATTTT
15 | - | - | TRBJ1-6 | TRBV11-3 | CASSLGPSYNSPLHF | TGTGCCAGCAGCTTGGGCCCCTCCTATAATTCACCCCTCCACTTT
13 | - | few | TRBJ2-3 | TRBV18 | CASSPPGLDTQYF | TGTGCCAGCTCACCCCCAGGGCTGGATACGCAGTATTTT
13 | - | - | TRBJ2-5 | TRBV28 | CASSSKAPGTQYF | TGTGCCAGCAGCTCTAAGGCCCCCGGAACCCAGTACTTC
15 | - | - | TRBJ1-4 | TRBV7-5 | CASSTRTGRREKLFF | TGTGCCAGCAGCACCCGGACAGGGCGAAGGGAAAAACTGTTTTTT
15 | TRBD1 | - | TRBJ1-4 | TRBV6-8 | CASSYLGQSNEKLFF | TGTGCCAGCAGTTACTTGGGACAGTCTAATGAAAAACTGTTTTTT
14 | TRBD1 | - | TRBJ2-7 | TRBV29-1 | CSVEIQGASYEQYF | TGCAGCGTTGAAATACAGGGGGCGAGCTACGAGCAGTACTTC
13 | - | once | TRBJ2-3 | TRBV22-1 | CASSLGLTDTQYF | TGTGCCAGCAGTTTAGGACTCACAGATACGCAGTATTTT
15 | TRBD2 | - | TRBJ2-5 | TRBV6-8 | CASSSDGAGRETQYF | TGTGCCAGCAGCTCCGACGGTGCCGGGAGGGAGACCCAGTACTTC
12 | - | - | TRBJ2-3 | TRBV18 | CASSPGTDTQYF | TGTGCCAGCTCACCAGGCACAGATACGCAGTATTTT
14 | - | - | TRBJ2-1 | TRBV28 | CASSPRGFYNEQFF | TGTGCCAGCAGTCCAAGGGGGTTTTACAATGAGCAGTTCTTC
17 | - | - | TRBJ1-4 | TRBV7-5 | CASSSTLLRGSYEKLFF | TGTGCCAGCAGCTCCACTCTCCTCAGGGGATCATATGAAAAACTGTTTTTT